This T cell receptor beta chain was obtained from a study of tumor-infiltrating lymphocytes in primary liver carcinoma. Overall study: Patients had primary liver carcinoma treated by surgical resection. Staging placed the tumors at T1-T3 N0M0, and they measured 4.2 to 10 cm across.

The CDR3 has 14 residues. With around 500 ng total RNA as template and a constant-region primer, TCR beta cDNA was made. Three nested multiplex PCR rounds of slightly modified ARM-PCR generated TCR beta libraries. The study ran its first two PCR rounds for about 11 cycles each, using TRBV1-TRBV30 forward primers and a C-beta reverse primer. In TCRdb, the multiplex PCR reads were re-called with MiXCR into one record per CDR3 protein. The table lists a few hundred thousand distinct CDR3 sequences, approximately 58% of them singletons, with over 15% in the top ten. Overall study results and limits: Relative to blood, tumors carried a significantly larger fraction of the repertoire in their top 250 clones (p = 0.039).

The blood RNA (from unsorted whole blood) was obtained, and germline DNA was also extracted. No treatment had been given to the patients, who were chronically infected with HBV. Regarding this clonotype: Its antigen is undetermined.

The chain combines TRBV21-1 with TRBJ2-5. TRBV21-1 is marked as a pseudogene. The specimen sequenced was peripheral blood. The clonotype was recovered from a woman in her twenties or thirties with primary liver carcinoma and hepatitis B virus infection. This CDR3 reads CASSKVGCQETQYF. Here the CDR3 DNA reads TGTGCCAGCAGCAAAGTGGGCTGCCAAGAGACCCAGTACTTC.